Shown below are 30 T cell receptor beta chains from a single sample sequenced in a study of blood T cell repertoires in COVID-19 (dated by TCRdb to about 2020). The library was built by means of the immunoSEQ multiplex PCR assay. The source is immuneACCESS, and TCRdb retained only in-frame sequences with V and J called. Part of the clones is not carried over; for the studies checked, unresolved V genes explain less than half of this, and the remainder is unexplained. The sample includes about 200,000 clones, with approximately 92% observed a single time. The ten largest make up 0.5% to 0.6% of the sample. Sequenced input: peripheral blood. The receptor source for this set is a middle-aged man with acute or convalescent COVID-19.

The chain employs TRBV6-5 and TRBJ2-2, with 7 bases matching TRBD1. V dropped 2 bases and J dropped 6; count of bases not matched to a gene: 6. The CDR3 length is 15 residues. Per germline, CDR1 MNHEY and CDR2 SVGAGI. CDR3 DNA sequence: TGTGCCAGCAGTTACGCGGACAGGCGGGCCGGGGAGCTGTTTTTT. Encoded protein: CASSYADRRAGELFF.

This chain's CDR3 is CASRPAGGTGEQYV. The CDR3 DNA reads TGTGCCAGCAGGCCGGCAGGGGGAACGGGGGAGCAGTACGTC. This sequence joins TRBV28 and TRBJ2-7, with TRBD1 matching over 7 bases. CDR1 is MDHEN and CDR2 is SYDVKM in the germline V gene. V shed 6 bases and J 7 bases; nucleotides not matched to a gene: 12. The CDR3 length is 14 residues.

The chain recombines TRBV28 with TRBJ1-1; 7 bases are a match to TRBD1. Germline V gene lookup returns CDR1 MDHEN and CDR2 SYDVKM. The J segment lost 1 base and the V segment lost 2 bases, leaving 4 bases of the junction unmatched. CDR3 length: 15 amino acids. The CDR3 loop reads CASSLPGQPNTEAFF. The CDR3 bases are TGTGCCAGCAGTTTACCGGGACAGCCGAACACTGAAGCTTTCTTT.

This clone was seen more than once but under ten times. The V gene is TRBV5-6, the J gene TRBJ1-5; D perhaps matches TRBD1 (5 bases). V dropped 2 bases and J dropped 6 bases, with 12 bases sitting between them. Per the germline V gene, CDR1 is SGHDT and CDR2 is YYEEEE. The CDR3 is 14 amino acids. CDR3 coding DNA: TGTGCCAGCAGCTTTCAGGGTAATAGTCAGCCCCAGCATTTT. Protein product: CASSFQGNSQPQHF.

The rearrangement links TRBV5-4 to TRBJ1-4, with D tentatively TRBD1 (5 bases). The CDR3 length is 14 residues. The germline V and J ends were trimmed by 4 bases and 4 bases, with 11 bases remaining between them. Per germline, CDR1 SGHNT and CDR2 YYREEE (reference sequence). This CDR3 is CASSHDSHNEKLFF. For the CDR3, the DNA is TGTGCCAGCAGCCACGACAGCCATAATGAAAAACTGTTTTTT.

This chain uses TRBV9 with TRBJ1-6; D perhaps matches TRBD1 (5 bases). The V gene lost 3 bases and the J gene lost 11 bases, with 21 bases spanning the gap. The CDR3 runs to 16 residues. CDR1 is SGDLS, CDR2 YYNGEE, per germline. The CDR3, as DNA: TGTGCCAGCAGCGCGGGGGACGCCAAAGGGGTTGCACCCCTCCACTTT. As protein: CASSAGDAKGVAPLHF.

J is TRBJ2-4 and V is TRBV10-1; possible D gene TRBD2, 7 bases. Trimming removed 8 bases at V and 0 bases at J, with 20 bases between. In germline, CDR1 is WNHNN, CDR2 SYGVQD (reference sequence). This CDR3 has 17 amino acids. The CDR3 nucleotides are TGCGCCAGCGACGCAAGGGGGGGGATGGGAGCCAAAAACATTCAGTACTTC. Amino acids: CASDARGGMGAKNIQYF.

V gene TRBV27 combines with J gene TRBJ1-4; D gene uncertain. The CDR3 runs to 14 residues. The germline V gene encodes CDR1 MNHEY and CDR2 SMNVEV (reference sequence). The V gene lost 3 bases and the J gene lost 8 bases, with 13 bases spanning the gap. CDR3 loop: CASSFAGVGEKLFF. The CDR3 DNA reads as TGTGCCAGCAGTTTCGCGGGCGTGGGGGAAAAACTGTTTTTT.

The chain employs TRBV27 and TRBJ2-7; 11 bases map to TRBD2. V shed 5 bases, J shed 4 bases, and the junction held 4 bases outside the gene matches. The germline CDR1 and CDR2 sequences are MNHEY and SMNVEV (reference sequence). This CDR3 is built from 14 residues. The DNA of the CDR3 is TGTGCCAGCAGTCGTGGGACTAGCGGATACGAGCAGTACTTC. It translates to CASSRGTSGYEQYF.

This chain uses TRBV29-1 with TRBJ1-4, with D unclear. The CDR3 contains 12 residues. In germline, CDR1 is SQVTM, CDR2 ANQGSEA. The CDR3 reads CSANDGNEKLFF. CDR3 nucleotide sequence: TGCAGTGCCAACGACGGGAATGAAAAACTGTTTTTT.

V gene TRBV29-1 combines with J gene TRBJ2-1, with 9 positions matching TRBD1. The V gene end was trimmed by 5 bases and the J gene end by 4 bases; junction bases not matched to a gene: 9. This CDR3 has 15 amino acids. CDR1 and CDR2 from the germline V gene are SQVTM and ANQGSEA. In DNA form, the CDR3 reads TGCAGCGTTCACCCCGGGACAGGGACTTACAATGAGCAGTTCTTC. It translates to CSVHPGTGTYNEQFF.

The chain joins TRBV4-1 to TRBJ2-5, with D tentatively TRBD1 (6 bases). Germline CDR1 MGHRA, CDR2 YSYEKL. V lost 4 bases and J lost 5, with 17 bases in between. CDR3 length: 15 amino acids. The CDR3 is CASSPKGGSAETQYF. Here the CDR3 DNA reads TGCGCCAGCAGCCCGAAAGGGGGTAGTGCGGAGACCCAGTACTTC.

CDR3 DNA: TGTGCCTGGACCTACGGACTAGATACGCAGTATTTT. Its protein is CAWTYGLDTQYF. The chain is built from TRBV30 and TRBJ2-3; D possibly corresponds to TRBD2 (5 bases). The V gene's germline CDR1 is GTSNPN and CDR2 SVGIG (reference sequence). The V gene lost 4 bases and the J gene lost 5 bases, with 10 bases spanning the gap. CDR3 length: 12 amino acids. Drawing the rest from reference TRBV30 and TRBJ2-3, the complete variable domain is SQTIHQWPATLVQPVGSPLSLECTVEGTSNPNLYWYRQAAGRGLQLLFYSVGIGQISSEVPQNLSASRPQDRQFILSSKKLLLSDSGFYLCAWTYGLDTQYFGPGTRLTVL.

The V gene is TRBV6-2 or TRBV6-3, the J gene TRBJ1-1, with a weak D call TRBD1 (6 bases). V was trimmed by 4 bases and J by 6 bases, leaving 9 bases between them. The CDR3 extends over 12 amino acids. Germline lookup yields CDR1 MNHEY and CDR2 SVGEGT. This CDR3 reads CASSFQGSEAFF. The CDR3, as DNA: TGTGCCAGCAGTTTCCAGGGGTCTGAAGCTTTCTTT.

The CDR3 loop is CASSGGHSGNTIYF. CDR3 coding DNA: TGTGCCAGCAGCGGTGGACACTCTGGAAACACCATATATTTT. V and J are TRBV3-1 (or the pseudogene TRBV3-2) and TRBJ1-3, with D maybe TRBD1 (5 bases). Trimming removed 5 bases at V and 0 bases at J, with 8 bases between. From germline, CDR1 is LGHDT and CDR2 YNNKEL (reference sequence). This CDR3 is 14 amino acids long.

The J gene is TRBJ2-3, the V gene TRBV19, with TRBD2 matching over 11 bases. Trimming took 6 bases from V and 4 from J; bases not matched to a gene: 6. The length of the CDR3 is 15 residues. Germline V gene lookup returns CDR1 LNHDA and CDR2 SQIVND (reference sequence). CDR3 residues: CASSNSGGASDTQYF. CDR3 DNA: TGTGCCAGTAGCAATAGCGGGGGGGCCTCAGATACGCAGTATTTT.

The genes are TRBV12-3 or TRBV12-4 and TRBJ2-7; D is unresolved. V shed 6 bases and J shed 2 bases, with 11 bases lying between them. There are 13 residues in the CDR3. The CDR3 DNA sequence: TGTGCCAGCAGGATGACTGGAGCCTACGAGCAGTACTTC. Amino acid sequence: CASRMTGAYEQYF.

V gene TRBV15 combines with J gene TRBJ1-2; weak D call: TRBD1 (5 bases). CDR1 and CDR2 (germline): LNHNV, YYDKDF (reference sequence). This CDR3 is 14 amino acids long. Deletions cut 0 bases from V and 4 bases from J, with 9 bases between. The CDR3 here is CATSRETGGYGYTF. The CDR3 DNA reads as TGTGCCACCAGCAGAGAAACAGGCGGCTATGGCTACACCTTC.

This chain joins TRBV7-3 and TRBJ2-2, with TRBD1 as a possible D gene (6 bases). The CDR3 spans 14 residues. Germline V gene lookup returns CDR1 SGHTA and CDR2 FQGTGA. V lost 6 bases and J lost 4, with 12 bases in between. CDR3 region: CASRRQALTGELFF. The CDR3 nucleotides read TGTGCCAGCAGAAGACAGGCGCTCACCGGGGAGCTGTTTTTT. Variable domain in full (rest from reference TRBV7-3 and TRBJ2-2): GAGVSQTPSNKVTEKGKYVELRCDPISGHTALYWYRQSLGQGPEFLIYFQGTGAADDSGLPNDRFFAVRPEGSVSTLKIQRTERGDSAVYLCASRRQALTGELFFGEGSRLTVL.

A few counts support this clone. J is TRBJ1-2 and V is TRBV5-1, with unresolved D. V was clipped by 4 bases and J by 7 bases, with 14 bases between them. The length of the CDR3 is 13 residues. Germline V gene lookup returns CDR1 SGHRS and CDR2 YFSETQ. CDR3 in DNA: TGCGCCAGCAGCCCCGGTATAACGGGTGGCTACACCTTC. Its translation is CASSPGITGGYTF.

J is TRBJ2-3 and V is TRBV24-1; no clear D. Germline lookup yields CDR1 KGHDR and CDR2 SFDVKD. This CDR3 has 17 amino acids. V gave up 1 base and J gave up 4 bases, with 17 bases separating them. CDR3 in amino acids: CATSDFLGSTLPDTQYF. The CDR3 nucleotides are TGTGCCACCAGTGATTTTCTAGGTTCCACCCTCCCAGATACGCAGTATTTT.

The CDR3 here is CASSTGGWSNEKLFF. The CDR3 bases are TGTGCCAGCAGCACAGGGGGCTGGTCGAATGAAAAACTGTTTTTT. The chain couples TRBV3-1 (or the pseudogene TRBV3-2) to TRBJ1-4; TRBD1 matches 9 bases. The CDR3 totals 15 residues. Germline V gene sequence: CDR1 LGHDT, CDR2 YNNKEL (reference sequence). V shed 5 bases and J 5 bases; nucleotides not matched to a gene: 6.

The rearrangement links TRBV6-2 or TRBV6-3 to TRBJ1-2, with D hard to call. V shed 3 bases and J shed 2 bases, with 7 bases lying between them. Germline V gives CDR1 MNHEY, CDR2 SVGEGT. The CDR3 spans 13 residues. CDR3 region: CASSYNLNYGYTF. CDR3 in DNA: TGTGCCAGCAGTTATAACTTGAACTATGGCTACACCTTC.

The rearrangement joins TRBV7-8 to TRBJ1-2; 8 bases are shared with TRBD1. With V trimmed by 1 base and J by 4 bases, 2 bases remained unmatched. Germline CDR1 reads SGHVS; CDR2 reads FQNEAQ. The CDR3 runs to 14 residues. The CDR3 DNA sequence: TGTGCCAGCAGCTTAGGGGGACAGGTCTATGGCTACACCTTC. It encodes CASSLGGQVYGYTF.

This clone occurred a few times. V usage is TRBV13 and J usage is TRBJ2-3; no reliable D call. Trimming stripped 5 bases from V and 8 bases from J, with 11 bases between. The CDR3 loop spans 12 amino acids. CDR1 is PRHDT and CDR2 is FYEKMQ in the germline V gene (reference sequence). CDR3 protein: CASSPHELTQYF. CDR3 coding DNA: TGTGCCAGCAGCCCCCACGAGCTTACGCAGTATTTT.

The genes are TRBV10-3 and TRBJ1-3; D is perhaps TRBD1 (5 bases). From germline, CDR1 is ENHRY and CDR2 SYGVKD. There are 14 residues in the CDR3. Trimming pared 7 bases from V and 0 bases from J, leaving 10 bases between. Here the CDR3 DNA reads TGTGCCATCACAGAGACAGTCTCTGGAAACACCATATATTTT. Translation gives CAITETVSGNTIYF.

This chain joins TRBV18 and TRBJ2-5; D remains unclear. Trimming took off 2 bases at V and 3 bases at J, with 10 bases between the two ends. This CDR3 contains 14 residues. The V gene's germline CDR1 is KGHSH and CDR2 LQKENI. CDR3 DNA: TGTGCCAGCTCACCAGAAGAGCTAGAAGAGACCCAGTACTTC. The encoded protein is CASSPEELEETQYF.

This chain uses TRBV4-2 with TRBJ1-2; tentatively, D is TRBD1 (6 bases). The CDR3 runs to 15 residues. The V and J ends lost 3 bases and 8 bases respectively, with 19 bases between them. CDR1 is LGHNA and CDR2 is YNFKEQ in the germline V gene. This chain's CDR3 is CASSQDTTGPRGYTF. As DNA, the CDR3 is TGTGCCAGCAGCCAGGATACAACAGGGCCTCGGGGCTACACCTTC.

The V call is TRBV5-5, the J call TRBJ2-7; 9 positions match TRBD2. V shed 3 bases, J shed 4 bases, and the junction held 8 bases outside the gene matches. The CDR3 contains 15 residues. In germline, CDR1 is SGHKS, CDR2 YYEKEE (reference sequence). CDR3 nucleotide sequence: TGTGCCAGCAGCTCGGCGGGAGGGCCTCAATACGAGCAGTACTTC. Translating gives CASSSAGGPQYEQYF.

This chain joins TRBV12-3 or TRBV12-4 and TRBJ2-5, with D unclear. The CDR3 loop spans 13 amino acids. The V gene lost 5 bases and the J gene lost 1 base, with 8 bases spanning the gap. This CDR3 is CASSPGFQETQYF. Here the CDR3 DNA reads TGTGCCAGCAGTCCCGGGTTCCAAGAGACCCAGTACTTC.